Listed below are T cell receptor beta chains from one sample, sequenced in a study of CD4 and CD8 cells across lung adenocarcinoma regions. MiXCR was run by TCRdb on the PCR reads, yielding one entry per CDR3 protein. The repertoire holds tens of thousands of distinct CDR3 sequences, with roughly 50% as singletons. Sequenced input: CD8+ T cells from the center of a lung tumor. All receptors come from a male donor with lung adenocarcinoma. The CD4 and CD8 labels of this study may be unreliable. Both conserved end residues are part of each CDR3. D genes are given only for firm matches. Rows give clone size only sometimes, using once, few, many, or a class for an expanded clone.

V gene	J gene	CDR3 length	D gene	clone size	CDR3 DNA	CDR3 protein
TRBV10-3	TRBJ2-4	13	TRBD2	.	TGTGCTATCAGGGTAGCGGGCCAAGACACGCAGTACTTC	CAIRVAGQDTQYF
TRBV6-1	TRBJ2-5	16	.	.	TGTGCCAGCAGGGGGCTAGGGGGGGGTGACCAAGAGACCCAGTACTTC	CASRGLGGGDQETQYF
TRBV6-1	TRBJ2-5	12	.	few	TGTGCCAGCAGTGAAACTCGCGAGACCCAGTACTTC	CASSETRETQYF
TRBV6-1	TRBJ2-7	16	.	.	TGTGCCAGCAGGGAAGCCGGGGGCGGGGATCAAGATACGCAGTACTTC	CASREAGGGDQDTQYF
TRBV27	TRBJ2-1	14	TRBD2	.	TGTGCCAGCAGGCGAGCGGGGGGAGGCCACGAGCAGTTCTTC	CASRRAGGGHEQFF
TRBV7-2	TRBJ2-7	18	TRBD2	few	TGTGCCAGCAGTTTGACTAGCGGGAGGGCCGCGTACTCCTACGAGCAGTACTTC	CASSLTSGRAAYSYEQYF
TRBV6-1	TRBJ2-5	15	.	few	TGTGCCAGCAGTGCCCCCAATCTGGACCAAGAGACCCAGTACTTC	CASSAPNLDQETQYF
TRBV6-1	TRBJ2-4	14	TRBD2	.	TGTGCCAGCAGACTAGCGGGAGGCCAAGATATGCAGTACTTC	CASRLAGGQDMQYF
TRBV4-1	TRBJ1-3	13	.	.	TGCGCCAGCAGCCAAGACTGGGGAAACACCATATATTTT	CASSQDWGNTIYF
TRBV6-1	TRBJ2-1	14	.	.	TGTGCCAGCAGTGGTCGAGCGGGCACCGATGAGCAGTTCTTC	CASSGRAGTDEQFF
TRBV6-1	TRBJ2-5	17	.	.	TGTGCCGGCAGTCTGGATGGAGGGGCCCTCTCCCAAGAGACCCAGTACTTC	CAGSLDGGALSQETQYF
TRBV6-1	TRBJ2-1	15	TRBD1	.	TGTGCCAGCACAGGAAGGGGACAGGGCTACAATGAGCAGTTCTTC	CASTGRGQGYNEQFF
TRBV6-1	TRBJ2-7	14	.	many	TGTGCCAGCAAGATAGAAGCACACTCCTACGAGCAGTACTTC	CASKIEAHSYEQYF
TRBV20-1	TRBJ2-3	14	TRBD2	.	TGCAGTGCCAGTAGCGGGATCAACACAGATACGCAGTATTTT	CSASSGINTDTQYF
TRBV7-2	TRBJ2-3	20	.	.	TGTGCCAGCAGCTTAGCTGGCGGGGGCGGCCTCTCCTCTGGCACAGATACGCAGTATTTT	CASSLAGGGGLSSGTDTQYF
TRBV6-1	TRBJ2-1	16	TRBD2	.	TGTGCCAGCAGTGAAACGGGGACTAGCGGCACCAACAAGCAGTTCTTC	CASSETGTSGTNKQFF
TRBV5-5	TRBJ1-6	16	.	.	TGTGCCAGCAGCTTGGAGGGGGTCTCCTATAATTCACCCCTCCACTTT	CASSLEGVSYNSPLHF
TRBV30	TRBJ1-3	13	.	.	TGTGCCTGGAGCTATGACTCTGGAAACACCATATATTTT	CAWSYDSGNTIYF
TRBV6-1	TRBJ1-5	14	.	once	TGTGCCAGCAGTGAAGTAGGGATCGATCAGCCCCACCACTTT	CASSEVGIDQPHHF
TRBV10-3	TRBJ1-3	14	TRBD1	.	TGTGCCATCAGTGATGGGCAGGGGGCGAACACCATATATTTT	CAISDGQGANTIYF
TRBV7-6	TRBJ2-7	14	TRBD2	.	TGTGCCAGCAGCCCCGGCGGGGGATCCTACGAGCAGTACTTC	CASSPGGGSYEQYF
TRBV14	TRBJ2-4	14	TRBD2	.	TGTGCCAGCAGCCAAGTGGCAGCGGGAGGAACGCAGTACTTC	CASSQVAAGGTQYF
TRBV27	TRBJ1-2	13	.	.	TGTGCCAGCAGTTCCCTAGGGAACTATGGCTACACCTTC	CASSSLGNYGYTF
TRBV6-4	TRBJ2-6	14	.	.	TGTGCCAGCAGTCAATGGGCTGGGGCCAACGTCCTGACTTTC	CASSQWAGANVLTF
TRBV11-2	TRBJ1-1	15	.	few	TGTGCCAGCAGCTTAGATCCGGCGATGCACACTGAAGCTTTCTTT	CASSLDPAMHTEAFF
TRBV27	TRBJ1-2	16	.	.	TGTGCCAGCACCCCTACCGGGAGGTTATTAAATTATGGCTACACCTTC	CASTPTGRLLNYGYTF
TRBV6-5	TRBJ2-3	14	.	many	TGTGCCAGCAGTTACCATCCCCGTGCAGATACGCAGTATTTT	CASSYHPRADTQYF
TRBV14	TRBJ2-2	14	.	many	TGTGCCAGCAGCCGGGCCCTTGGGACCGGGGAGCTGTTTTTT	CASSRALGTGELFF
TRBV10-1	TRBJ2-4	18	TRBD2	.	TGCGCCAGCAGTCGAGGACTAGCGGGGCGGAGGGCCACAGACACTCAGTACTTC	CASSRGLAGRRATDTQYF
TRBV11-2	TRBJ2-4	13	.	.	TGTGCCAGGGGGCAGCGGGCCAAAAACACTCAGTACTTT	CARGQRAKNTQYF
TRBV27	TRBJ2-3	11	.	.	TGTGGCAGCAGTTACAAAGAGACCCAGTATTTC	CGSSYKETQYF
TRBV27	TRBJ2-5	15	TRBD1	.	TGTGCCAGCAGTTTGGGACAGGGCTCACAAGAGACCCAGTACTTC	CASSLGQGSQETQYF
TRBV6-1	TRBJ2-1	14	TRBD1	.	TGTGCCAGCAGTACCCGGGACAGGGCCAATGAGCAGTTCTTC	CASSTRDRANEQFF
TRBV6-2/TRBV6-3	TRBJ2-2	14	.	.	TGTGCCAGCAGTTACTCCCCGAACACCGGGGAGCTGTTTTTT	CASSYSPNTGELFF
TRBV12-3/TRBV12-4	TRBJ2-3	14	TRBD1	few	TGTGCCAGCAGTTTGCAGGGGGCGGCAGATACGCAGTATTTT	CASSLQGAADTQYF
TRBV27	TRBJ2-5	15	.	.	TGTGCCAGCAGTTTATTCTACGGGATGCAGGAGACCCAGTACTTC	CASSLFYGMQETQYF
TRBV6-1	TRBJ2-7	14	.	.	TGTGCCAGCAGTGAAGCGTTTCCTCCCTACGAGCAGTACTTC	CASSEAFPPYEQYF